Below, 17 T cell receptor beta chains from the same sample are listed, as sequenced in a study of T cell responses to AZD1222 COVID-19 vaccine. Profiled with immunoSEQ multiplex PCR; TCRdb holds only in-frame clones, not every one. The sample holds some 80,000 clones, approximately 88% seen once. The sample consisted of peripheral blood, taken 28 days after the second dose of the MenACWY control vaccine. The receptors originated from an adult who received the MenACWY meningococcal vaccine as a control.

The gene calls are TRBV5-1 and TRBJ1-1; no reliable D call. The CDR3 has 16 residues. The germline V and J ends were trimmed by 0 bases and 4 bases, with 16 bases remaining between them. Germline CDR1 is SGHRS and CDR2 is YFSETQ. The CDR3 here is CASSLAPSVGGTEAFF. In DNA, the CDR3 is TGCGCCAGCAGCTTGGCCCCCAGCGTGGGCGGCACTGAAGCTTTCTTT.

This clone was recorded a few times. This CDR3 reads CAWSVEAGSLLHETQYF. CDR3 coding DNA: TGTGCCTGGAGTGTAGAAGCGGGATCCCTCCTGCACGAGACCCAGTACTTC. The chain has TRBV30 and TRBJ2-5; TRBD2 aligns across 7 bases. CDR1 is GTSNPN, CDR2 SVGIG, per germline (reference sequence). J was trimmed by 5 bases and V by 0 bases; bases with no gene match: 15. There are 17 residues in the CDR3.

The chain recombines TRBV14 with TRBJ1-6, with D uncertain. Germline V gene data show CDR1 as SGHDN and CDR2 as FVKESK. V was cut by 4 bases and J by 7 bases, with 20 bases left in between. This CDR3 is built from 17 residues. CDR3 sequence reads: CASSLASRVMGNSPLHF. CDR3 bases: TGTGCCAGCAGCCTGGCGTCGAGGGTAATGGGGAATTCACCCCTCCACTTT.

The CDR3 is CASSFNGGETQYF. CDR3 bases: TGTGCCAGCAGCTTTAATGGAGGCGAGACCCAGTACTTC. This rearrangement joins TRBV7-3 to TRBJ2-5; tentatively, D is TRBD2 (5 bases). The CDR3 is 13 amino acids. Trimming removed 3 bases at V and 5 bases at J, with 10 bases between. Germline-derived CDR1 and CDR2 are SGHTA and FQGTGA.

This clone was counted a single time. As DNA, the CDR3 is TGTGCCAGCAGCTCGGACTGGCTCTACGAGCAGTACTTC. Amino acids: CASSSDWLYEQYF. V and J are TRBV5-5 and TRBJ2-7; D may be TRBD2 (5 bases). The length of the CDR3 is 13 residues. Looked up from germline, CDR1 is SGHKS and CDR2 is YYEKEE (reference sequence). Trimming took 3 bases from V and 3 from J, leaving 10 bases between them.

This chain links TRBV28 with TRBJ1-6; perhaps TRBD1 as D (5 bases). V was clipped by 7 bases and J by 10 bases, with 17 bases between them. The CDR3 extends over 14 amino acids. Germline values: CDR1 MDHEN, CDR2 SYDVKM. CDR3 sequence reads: CASNPGRAGSPLHF. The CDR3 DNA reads TGTGCCAGCAACCCGGGACGGGCGGGGTCACCCCTCCACTTT.

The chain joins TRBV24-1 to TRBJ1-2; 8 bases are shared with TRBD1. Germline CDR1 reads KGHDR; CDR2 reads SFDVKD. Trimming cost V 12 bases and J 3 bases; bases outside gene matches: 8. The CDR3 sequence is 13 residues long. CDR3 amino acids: CAVSGGADYGYTF. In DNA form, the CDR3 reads TGTGCCGTTTCAGGGGGCGCAGACTATGGCTACACCTTC.

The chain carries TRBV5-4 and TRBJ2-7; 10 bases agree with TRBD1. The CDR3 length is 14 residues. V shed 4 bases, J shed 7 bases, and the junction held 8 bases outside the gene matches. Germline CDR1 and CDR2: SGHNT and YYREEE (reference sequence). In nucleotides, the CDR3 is TGTGCCAGCAGCACAGGGACAGGGGCCTTGGAGCAGTACTTC. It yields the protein CASSTGTGALEQYF.

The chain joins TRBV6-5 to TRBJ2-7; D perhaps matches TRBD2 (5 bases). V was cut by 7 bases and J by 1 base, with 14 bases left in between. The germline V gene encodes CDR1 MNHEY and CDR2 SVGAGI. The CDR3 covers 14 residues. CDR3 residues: CASTSSRSSYEQYF. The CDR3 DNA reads TGTGCCAGCACTAGCTCTCGGTCTTCCTACGAGCAGTACTTC.

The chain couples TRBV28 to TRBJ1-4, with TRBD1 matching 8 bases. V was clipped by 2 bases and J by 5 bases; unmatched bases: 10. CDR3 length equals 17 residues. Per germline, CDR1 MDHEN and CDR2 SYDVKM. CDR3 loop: CASSLRGRGLGNEKLFF. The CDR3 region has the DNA TGTGCCAGCAGTTTAAGGGGCAGGGGGCTAGGGAATGAAAAACTGTTTTTT.

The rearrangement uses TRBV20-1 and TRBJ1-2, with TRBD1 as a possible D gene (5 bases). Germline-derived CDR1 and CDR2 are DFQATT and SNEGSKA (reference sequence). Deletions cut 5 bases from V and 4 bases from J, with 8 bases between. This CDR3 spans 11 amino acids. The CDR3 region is CSAAGSYGYTF. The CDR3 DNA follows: TGCAGTGCTGCAGGGTCCTATGGCTACACCTTC.

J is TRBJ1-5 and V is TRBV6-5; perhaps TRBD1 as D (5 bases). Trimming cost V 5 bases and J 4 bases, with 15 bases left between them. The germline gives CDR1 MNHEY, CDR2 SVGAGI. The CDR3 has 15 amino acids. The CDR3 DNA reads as TGTGCCAGCAGTCCACCGGGGGTGCGAAATCAGCCCCAGCATTTT. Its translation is CASSPPGVRNQPQHF.

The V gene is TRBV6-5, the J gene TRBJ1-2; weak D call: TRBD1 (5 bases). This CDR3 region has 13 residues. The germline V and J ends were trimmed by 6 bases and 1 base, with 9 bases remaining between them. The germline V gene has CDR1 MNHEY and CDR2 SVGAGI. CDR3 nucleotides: TGTGCCAGCAGGGTAGGGGTTAACTATGGCTACACCTTC. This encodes CASRVGVNYGYTF.

The CDR3 spells CASSQDRQGAGTQYF. CDR3 DNA: TGTGCCAGCAGCCAAGATCGACAGGGGGCTGGGACCCAGTACTTC. This sequence joins TRBV3-1 (or the pseudogene TRBV3-2) and TRBJ2-5; 10 bases map to TRBD1. The CDR3 length is 15 residues. CDR1 is LGHDT and CDR2 is YNNKEL in the germline V gene (reference sequence). V shed 0 bases and J 7 bases; nucleotides not matched to a gene: 5.

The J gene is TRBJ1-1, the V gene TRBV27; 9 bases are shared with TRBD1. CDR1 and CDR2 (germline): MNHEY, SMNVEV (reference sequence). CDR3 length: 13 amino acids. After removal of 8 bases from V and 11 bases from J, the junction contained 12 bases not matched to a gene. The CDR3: CASRDRDRVGAFF. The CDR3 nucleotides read TGTGCCAGCCGAGACCGGGACAGGGTAGGGGCTTTCTTT.

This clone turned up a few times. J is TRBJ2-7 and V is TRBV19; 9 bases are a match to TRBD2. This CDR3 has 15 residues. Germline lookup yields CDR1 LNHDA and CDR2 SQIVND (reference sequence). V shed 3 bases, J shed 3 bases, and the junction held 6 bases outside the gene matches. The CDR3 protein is CASSILRGGRYEQYF. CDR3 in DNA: TGTGCCAGTAGTATTCTGCGGGGGGGCCGCTACGAGCAGTACTTC.

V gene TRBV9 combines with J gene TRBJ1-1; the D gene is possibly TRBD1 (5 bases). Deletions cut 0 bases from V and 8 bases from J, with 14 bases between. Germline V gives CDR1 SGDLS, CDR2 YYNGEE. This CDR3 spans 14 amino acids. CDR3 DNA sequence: TGTGCCAGCAGCGTAGTGGGCGGGGCAGGAGAAGCTTTCTTT. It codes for CASSVVGGAGEAFF. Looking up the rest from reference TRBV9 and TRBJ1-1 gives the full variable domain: DSGVTQTPKHLITATGQRVTLRCSPRSGDLSVYWYQQSLDQGLQFLIQYYNGEERAKGNILERFSAQQFPDLHSELNLSSLELGDSALYFCASSVVGGAGEAFFGQGTRLTVV.